This T cell receptor beta chain derives from a study of monozygotic twins with inflammatory bowel disease. No DNA is given; TCRdb re-called the 5' RACE reads and lists each CDR3 protein once. Its table lists 150,000 to 200,000 distinct CDR3 sequences. This CDR3 spans 14 amino acids. Germline values: CDR1 DFQATT, CDR2 SNEGSKA (reference sequence). As concerns this clonotype: The antigen is unknown.

Points from the study as a whole: Fewer clonotypes were shared with others by IBD patients than by healthy twins, especially with disease activity. The data did not back a single strong IBD-associated clonotype or signal.

The source of this sequence is a human donor with ulcerative colitis or Crohn's disease, or a healthy co-twin of an affected twin (not recorded which). This rearrangement joins TRBV20-1 to TRBJ1-2; TCRdb indicates TRBD1, and absent DNA this call remains unverified. Sequencing was done on a sample of blood. CDR3 loop: CSALGRGVNYGYTF.